This TCR beta chain was sequenced for a study of monozygotic twins with cystic fibrosis. Here immunoSEQ multiplex PCR was the method, and the copy in TCRdb shows in-frame clones only, minus some. The sample shows about 35,000 clones, approximately 65% of them seen only once. The germline V gene encodes CDR1 SQVTM and CDR2 ANQGSEA. The CDR3 consists of 14 residues. The junction had 4 bases not matched to a gene; V was cut back by 3 bases and J by 3 bases. This clone was detected only a few times. Antigen specificity is unknown. Study-wide points: V usage most resembled the co-twin in 13 of 16 pairs. No link emerged between shared CDR3 counts and age, concordance or severity.

The sequenced sample consisted of blood. This rearrangement joins TRBV29-1 to TRBJ2-2; 7 positions agree with TRBD2. The source of this sequence is a girl aged 10 to 17 with cystic fibrosis. The CDR3 region has the DNA TGCAGCGTTGAGGGGGGACTATACACCGGGGAGCTGTTTTTT. Protein: CSVEGGLYTGELFF.